This TCR beta chain was captured in a study of vaccination effects on CD4 cells after COVID-19. Notes on this clone: Antigen unknown.

Culture proceeded for 10 days, and CD4+ T cells were then isolated. PCR confirmed that the person was infected with SARS-CoV-2 between March and December 2020. Participants were given two doses of BNT162b2 or mRNA-1273 vaccine. The assay was immunoSEQ multiplex PCR, and TCRdb's table has in-frame clones only and misses some. This sample has tens of thousands of clones, with around 70% found just once. This receptor was taken from a human donor who had a prior SARS-CoV-2 infection. The input for sequencing was CD4+ T cells from PBMCs cultured without peptide, taken after COVID-19 vaccination.

CDR3 in amino acids: CASSFSSSSYNEQFF. DNA for the CDR3: TGTGCCAGCAGCTTTAGCTCGAGCTCCTACAATGAGCAGTTCTTC. The chain couples TRBV11-2 to TRBJ2-1; D remains ambiguous. Germline-derived CDR1 and CDR2 are SGHAT and FQNNGV. Trimming removed 3 bases at V and 0 bases at J, with 9 bases between. The CDR3 length is 15 residues. Using reference TRBV11-2 and TRBJ2-1 for the parts outside the CDR3, the full variable domain is EAGVAQSPRYKIIEKRQSVAFWCNPISGHATLYWYQQILGQGPKLLIQFQNNGVVDDSQLPKDRFSAERLKGVDSTLKIQPAKLEDSAVYLCASSFSSSSYNEQFFGPGTRLTVL.